This T cell receptor beta chain was found in a study of shared clonotypes between healthy human individuals. This CDR3 comprises 16 residues. J gave up 6 bases and V 4 bases, and 7 bases lay outside the gene matches. Germline V gene data show CDR1 as SGHNT and CDR2 as YYREEE (reference sequence). Sequencing was performed with immunoSEQ multiplex PCR; in TCRdb, only in-frame clones are kept and a portion is missing. The data hold about 960,000 clones, with about three quarters observed a single time. The sample taken for sequencing was memory CD4+ T cells sorted from blood. The sample's subset: CD45RA-negative fraction. The TCR was taken from a man younger than 35 in good health. The J gene is TRBJ2-4, the V gene TRBV5-4; 13 nucleotides align to TRBD2. CDR3 region: CASSVGLAGAGNIQYF. The CDR3 DNA reads as TGTGCCAGCAGCGTTGGACTAGCGGGAGCTGGAAACATTCAGTACTTC.